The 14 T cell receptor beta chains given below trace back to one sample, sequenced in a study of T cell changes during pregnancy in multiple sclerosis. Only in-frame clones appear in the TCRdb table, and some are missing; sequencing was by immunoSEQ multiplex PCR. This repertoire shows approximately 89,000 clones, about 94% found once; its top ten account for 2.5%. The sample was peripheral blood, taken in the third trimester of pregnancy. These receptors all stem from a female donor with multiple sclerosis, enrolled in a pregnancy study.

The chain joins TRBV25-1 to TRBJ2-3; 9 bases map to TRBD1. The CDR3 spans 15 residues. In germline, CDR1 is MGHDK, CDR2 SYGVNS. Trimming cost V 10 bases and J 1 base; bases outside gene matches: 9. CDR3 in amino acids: CAIYRGRRGTDTQYF. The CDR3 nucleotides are TGTGCCATCTACAGGGGGCGGCGAGGCACAGATACGCAGTATTTT.

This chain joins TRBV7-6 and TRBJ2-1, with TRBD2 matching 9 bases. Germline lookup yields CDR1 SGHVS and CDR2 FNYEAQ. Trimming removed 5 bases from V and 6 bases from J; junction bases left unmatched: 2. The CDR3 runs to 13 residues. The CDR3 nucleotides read TGTGCCAGCAGCGGGACTAGCCCCAATGAGCAGTTCTTC. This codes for CASSGTSPNEQFF.

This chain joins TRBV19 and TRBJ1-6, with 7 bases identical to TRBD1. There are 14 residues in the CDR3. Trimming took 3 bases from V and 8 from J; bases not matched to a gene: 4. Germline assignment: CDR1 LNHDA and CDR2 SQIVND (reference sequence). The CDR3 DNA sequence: TGTGCCAGTAGTATTGTACAGGGGTATTCACCCCTCCACTTT. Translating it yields CASSIVQGYSPLHF.

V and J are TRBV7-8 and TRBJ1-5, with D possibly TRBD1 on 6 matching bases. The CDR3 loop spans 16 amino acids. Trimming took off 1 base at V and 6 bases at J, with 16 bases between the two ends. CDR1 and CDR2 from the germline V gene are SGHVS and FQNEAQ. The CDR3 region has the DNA TGTGCCAGCAGCTTAGAGACGTACAGGGTTGCTCAGCCCCAGCATTTT. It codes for CASSLETYRVAQPQHF.

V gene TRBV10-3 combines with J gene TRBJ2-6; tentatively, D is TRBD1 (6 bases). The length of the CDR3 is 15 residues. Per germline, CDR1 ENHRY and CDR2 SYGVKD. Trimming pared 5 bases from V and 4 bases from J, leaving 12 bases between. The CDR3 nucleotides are TGTGCCATCAGTCCAACAGGGATCGGGGCCAACGTCCTGACTTTC. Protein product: CAISPTGIGANVLTF.

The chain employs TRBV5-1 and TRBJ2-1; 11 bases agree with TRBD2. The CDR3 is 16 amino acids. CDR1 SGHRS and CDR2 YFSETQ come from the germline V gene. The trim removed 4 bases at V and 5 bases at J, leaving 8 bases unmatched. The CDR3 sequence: CASSLRTSGPNNEQFF. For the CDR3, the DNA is TGCGCCAGCAGCCTAAGGACTAGCGGGCCAAACAATGAGCAGTTCTTC.

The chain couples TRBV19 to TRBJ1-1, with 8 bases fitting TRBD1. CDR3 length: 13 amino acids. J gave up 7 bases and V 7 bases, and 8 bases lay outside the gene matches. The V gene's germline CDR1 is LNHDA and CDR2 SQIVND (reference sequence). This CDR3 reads CASKGRDRIEAFF. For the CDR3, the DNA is TGTGCCAGTAAAGGACGGGACAGGATTGAAGCTTTCTTT.

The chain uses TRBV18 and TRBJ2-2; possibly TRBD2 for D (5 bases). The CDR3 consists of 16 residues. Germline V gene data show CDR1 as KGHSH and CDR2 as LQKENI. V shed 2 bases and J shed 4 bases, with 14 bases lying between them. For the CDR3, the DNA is TGTGCCAGCTCACCATGGGCCCCGGCGGGCACCGGGGAGCTGTTTTTT. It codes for CASSPWAPAGTGELFF.

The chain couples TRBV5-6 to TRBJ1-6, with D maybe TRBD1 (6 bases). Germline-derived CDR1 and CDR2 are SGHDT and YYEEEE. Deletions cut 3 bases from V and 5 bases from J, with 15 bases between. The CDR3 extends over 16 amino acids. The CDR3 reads CASSSGAAWNNSPLHF. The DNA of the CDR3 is TGTGCCAGCAGCTCAGGGGCAGCCTGGAATAATTCACCCCTCCACTTT.

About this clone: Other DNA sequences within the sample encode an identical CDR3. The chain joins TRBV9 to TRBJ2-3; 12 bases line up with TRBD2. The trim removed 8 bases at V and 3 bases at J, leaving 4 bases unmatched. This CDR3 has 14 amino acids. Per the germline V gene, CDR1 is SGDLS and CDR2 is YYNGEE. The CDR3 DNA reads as TGTGCCAGTTCGACTAGCGGGGGAACAGATACGCAGTATTTT. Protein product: CASSTSGGTDTQYF.

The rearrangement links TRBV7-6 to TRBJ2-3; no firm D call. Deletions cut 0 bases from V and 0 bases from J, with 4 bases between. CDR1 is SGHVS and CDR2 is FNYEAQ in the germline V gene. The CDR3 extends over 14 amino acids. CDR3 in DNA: TGTGCCAGCAGCTTAGCGGGCAGCACAGATACGCAGTATTTT. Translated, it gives CASSLAGSTDTQYF.

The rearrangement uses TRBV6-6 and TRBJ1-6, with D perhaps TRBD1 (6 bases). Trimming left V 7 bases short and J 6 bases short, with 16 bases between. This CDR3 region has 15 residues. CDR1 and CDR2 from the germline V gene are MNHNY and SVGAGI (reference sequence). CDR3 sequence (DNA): TGTGCCAGCACTGTACACCCAGGGGTTAATTCACCCCTCCACTTT. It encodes CASTVHPGVNSPLHF.

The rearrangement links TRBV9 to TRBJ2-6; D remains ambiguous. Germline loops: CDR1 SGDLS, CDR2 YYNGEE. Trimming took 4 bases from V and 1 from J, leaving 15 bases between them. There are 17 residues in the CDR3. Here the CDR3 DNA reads TGTGCCAGCAGCCCCCGCGAAGGAGCTTCTGGGGCCAACGTCCTGACTTTC. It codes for CASSPREGASGANVLTF.

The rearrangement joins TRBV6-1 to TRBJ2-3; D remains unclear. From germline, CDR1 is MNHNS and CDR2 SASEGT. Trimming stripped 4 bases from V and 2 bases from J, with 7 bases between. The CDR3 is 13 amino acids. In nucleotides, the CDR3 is TGTGCCAGCAGTGGGCGGCTCACAGATACGCAGTATTTT. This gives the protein CASSGRLTDTQYF.